A single sample gave rise to the 20 T cell receptor beta chains below, sequenced in a study of response to subunit inactivated influenza vaccine (dated by TCRdb to the late 2010s). Library creation used RT-PCR. Instrument on record: Illumina HiSeq 2500. TCRdb passed the public sequencing reads through fastp at Q25 and MiXCR, retaining productive beta sequences. Each entry is one CDR3 protein sequence, shown with its most common DNA and genes. In this sample the table shows around 710,000 distinct CDR3 sequences, roughly 13% of which occur a single time. 5.5% to 7% of the sample is in the top ten clones. Sequencing was performed on PBMCs from blood, taken less than 15 days before vaccination. These receptors were obtained from a man aged 50-59 years who received an inactivated influenza vaccine. Donor details come from another sample of the same person, matched by shared clones.

For the CDR3, the DNA is TGTGCCAGCAACTCCCACAGCGGGGGGAGGAACGAGCAGTACTTC. This codes for CASNSHSGGRNEQYF. The rearrangement uses TRBV7-9 and TRBJ2-7, with 9 bases aligning to TRBD2. Germline V gene sequence: CDR1 SEHNR, CDR2 FQNEAQ (reference sequence). Trimming removed 7 bases from V and 5 bases from J; junction bases left unmatched: 12. The CDR3 contains 15 residues. The whole variable domain, filled in from reference TRBV7-9 and TRBJ2-7, reads DTGVSQNPRHKITKRGQNVTFRCDPISEHNRLYWYRQTLGQGPEFLTYFQNEAQLEKSRLLSDRFSAERPKGSFSTLEIQRTEQGDSAMYLCASNSHSGGRNEQYFGPGTRLTVT.

This clonotype was counted a few times. The chain employs TRBV28 and TRBJ2-5; a weak D match, TRBD2 (6 bases). CDR1 is MDHEN, CDR2 SYDVKM, per germline. This CDR3 comprises 14 residues. The V gene lost 5 bases and the J gene lost 3 bases, with 13 bases spanning the gap. The CDR3 bases are TGTGCCAGCAGTCCGCTAGCGACTGAAGAGACCCAGTACTTC. It specifies CASSPLATEETQYF.

This clonotype was observed a few times. The chain recombines TRBV11-2 with TRBJ2-7, with D maybe TRBD1 (6 bases). There are 15 residues in the CDR3. V was pared by 5 bases and J by 5 bases, with 19 bases between. Germline V gene sequence: CDR1 SGHAT, CDR2 FQNNGV. The CDR3 region has the DNA TGTGCCAGCAGCCTAGGGACACGGGTTTTGGACGAGCAGTACTTC. It codes for CASSLGTRVLDEQYF.

CDR3 amino acids: CAIGPGPLNEQFF. The CDR3 coding sequence is TGTGCCATCGGCCCCGGGCCCCTCAACGAGCAGTTCTTC. The gene calls are TRBV5-5 and TRBJ2-1; D remains ambiguous. V was pared by 9 bases and J by 10 bases, with 20 bases between. Germline V gene sequence: CDR1 SGHKS, CDR2 YYEKEE (reference sequence). CDR3 length: 13 amino acids.

This clonotype was picked up a small number of times. The J gene is TRBJ2-1, the V gene TRBV14; 12 nucleotides line up with TRBD2. CDR3 length: 15 amino acids. V shed 3 bases, J shed 9 bases, and the junction held 6 bases outside the gene matches. Per germline, CDR1 SGHDN and CDR2 FVKESK. The CDR3 bases are TGTGCCAGCAGCCACTGGACTAGCGGGATAGGTGAGCAGTTCTTC. It encodes CASSHWTSGIGEQFF.

This clonotype was detected many times. The chain recombines TRBV3-1 with TRBJ2-7; D remains ambiguous. The ends were cut back, 4 bases at V and 3 bases at J, with 10 bases in the middle. The CDR3 sequence is 13 residues long. Germline V CDR1 and CDR2: LGHDT, YNNKEL (reference sequence). This chain's CDR3 is CASSRGRYYEQYF. The CDR3 nucleotides read TGTGCCAGCAGCCGTGGCCGTTACTACGAGCAGTACTTC.

The gene calls are TRBV3-1 and TRBJ2-5, with 12 nucleotides matching TRBD2. The CDR3 is made up of 16 amino acids. In germline, CDR1 is LGHDT, CDR2 YNNKEL (reference sequence). With V trimmed by 0 bases and J by 5 bases, 4 bases remained unmatched. CDR3 loop: CASSQDLAGGSETQYF. The CDR3 bases are TGTGCCAGCAGCCAAGATCTAGCGGGGGGGTCGGAGACCCAGTACTTC.

This chain uses TRBV2 with TRBJ2-1; D is perhaps TRBD2 (6 bases). The V end lost 4 bases, the J end lost 5 bases, and 9 bases lay between the germline ends. Germline V gene data show CDR1 as SNHLY and CDR2 as FYNNEI. The CDR3 totals 13 residues. CDR3 protein: CASSGEDHNEQFF. The CDR3 nucleotides are TGTGCCAGCAGTGGGGAGGACCACAATGAGCAGTTCTTC.

The chain combines TRBV7-9 with TRBJ2-1; D is unresolved. This CDR3 spans 13 amino acids. V was trimmed by 5 bases and J by 8 bases, leaving 13 bases between them. The V gene's germline CDR1 is SEHNR and CDR2 FQNEAQ (reference sequence). CDR3 sequence (DNA): TGTGCCAGCAGCCCGGTTTCTGTCTATGAGCAGTTCTTC. Amino acid sequence: CASSPVSVYEQFF.

This chain joins TRBV4-2 and TRBJ2-7, with 7 bases fitting TRBD1. With V trimmed by 0 bases and J by 3 bases, 8 bases remained unmatched. The CDR3 totals 16 residues. Germline CDR1 reads LGHNA; CDR2 reads YNFKEQ. CDR3 region: CASSQERAAGGYEQYF. DNA of the CDR3: TGTGCCAGCAGCCAAGAGCGGGCGGCAGGGGGCTACGAGCAGTACTTC.

This clonotype was found many times. Written as DNA, the CDR3 is TGTGCCAGCAGCTTTACTGGGCTCCAAGAGACCCAGTACTTC. Amino acids: CASSFTGLQETQYF. The chain carries TRBV27 and TRBJ2-5; the D is unclear. Trimming removed 6 bases at V and 1 base at J, with 12 bases between. Germline V gene data show CDR1 as MNHEY and CDR2 as SMNVEV (reference sequence). The CDR3 spans 14 residues.

The chain joins TRBV20-1 to TRBJ2-2, with 12 bases fitting TRBD1. This CDR3 has 20 amino acids. J gave up 4 bases and V 0 bases, and 15 bases lay outside the gene matches. Germline CDR1 is DFQATT and CDR2 is SNEGSKA (reference sequence). The CDR3 DNA follows: TGCAGTGCTAGAGATTTAAATCCGGGACAGGGGGCCTTAGTCACCGGGGAGCTGTTTTTT. This sequence encodes CSARDLNPGQGALVTGELFF.

The rearrangement joins TRBV27 to TRBJ2-1; possibly TRBD1 for D (6 bases). The V gene lost 4 bases and the J gene lost 4 bases, with 14 bases spanning the gap. Germline V gene sequence: CDR1 MNHEY, CDR2 SMNVEV (reference sequence). The CDR3 totals 15 residues. The CDR3 DNA follows: TGTGCCAGCAGTTGGGATCAAACAGGGTACAATGAGCAGTTCTTC. Protein: CASSWDQTGYNEQFF.

The CDR3 spells CASSRGLAGDGETQYF. The CDR3 nucleotides are TGTGCCAGCAGCCGGGGACTAGCGGGAGATGGTGAGACCCAGTACTTC. The chain has TRBV7-9 and TRBJ2-5; 14 positions match TRBD2. Germline V gene sequence: CDR1 SEHNR, CDR2 FQNEAQ (reference sequence). The junction had 7 bases not matched to a gene; V was cut back by 5 bases and J by 5 bases. The CDR3 is made up of 16 amino acids.

V usage is TRBV2 and J usage is TRBJ2-5; tentatively, D is TRBD2 (8 bases). V gave up 8 bases and J gave up 10 bases, with 23 bases separating them. CDR1 is SNHLY, CDR2 FYNNEI, per germline. The CDR3 consists of 14 residues. CDR3 residues: CASGWGGRSGGQYF. The CDR3 DNA is TGTGCCAGCGGTTGGGGCGGGAGGTCAGGGGGCCAGTACTTC. Full variable domain (remainder filled in from reference TRBV2 and TRBJ2-5): EPEVTQTPSHQVTQMGQEVILRCVPISNHLYFYWYRQILGQKVEFLVSFYNNEISEKSEIFDDQFSVERPDGSNFTLKIRSTKLEDSAMYFCASGWGGRSGGQYFGPGTRLLVL.

The chain links TRBV11-2 to TRBJ2-7; a weak D match, TRBD1 (6 bases). Germline-derived CDR1 and CDR2 are SGHAT and FQNNGV. The CDR3 is made up of 13 amino acids. The V end lost 5 bases, the J end lost 5 bases, and 13 bases lay between the germline ends. CDR3 coding DNA: TGTGCCAGCAGCCCCCTAGGGGGTAACGAGCAGTACTTC. Translated, it gives CASSPLGGNEQYF.

This clonotype was counted at least ten times. The J gene is TRBJ1-6, the V gene TRBV2; D unclear. Germline CDR1 reads SNHLY; CDR2 reads FYNNEI. The CDR3 totals 11 residues. V lost 4 bases to trimming and J lost 8 bases, with 3 bases between them. The CDR3 DNA sequence: TGTGCCAGCAGTGGGGATTCACCCCTCCACTTT. Translating gives CASSGDSPLHF.

This clonotype has only a few counts. The rearrangement uses TRBV12-3 or TRBV12-4 and TRBJ2-1, with 10 bases aligning to TRBD2. This CDR3 spans 17 amino acids. J lost 5 bases, V lost 6 bases, and 13 bases had no gene match. DNA of the CDR3: TGTGCCAGCAGCCCCAGGCAACTAGCGGGGAAAGACAATGAGCAGTTCTTC. Residues: CASSPRQLAGKDNEQFF.

The V gene is TRBV6-4, the J gene TRBJ2-1; TRBD1 might be the D (6 bases). The V and J ends lost 6 bases and 8 bases respectively, with 11 bases between them. Germline V gene lookup returns CDR1 MRHNA and CDR2 SNTAGT. The CDR3 loop spans 12 amino acids. As DNA, the CDR3 is TGTGCCAGCAGCGAACAGGGCGATGAGCAGTTCTTC. Protein: CASSEQGDEQFF.

This clonotype showed up just a few times. This chain connects TRBV13 to TRBJ2-5, with D unresolved. V lost 4 bases to trimming and J lost 5 bases, with 14 bases between them. Germline assignment: CDR1 PRHDT and CDR2 FYEKMQ (reference sequence). The CDR3 is made up of 14 amino acids. This CDR3 is CASSSYTYGETQYF. The CDR3 DNA reads TGTGCCAGCAGCTCCTACACCTATGGGGAGACCCAGTACTTC.